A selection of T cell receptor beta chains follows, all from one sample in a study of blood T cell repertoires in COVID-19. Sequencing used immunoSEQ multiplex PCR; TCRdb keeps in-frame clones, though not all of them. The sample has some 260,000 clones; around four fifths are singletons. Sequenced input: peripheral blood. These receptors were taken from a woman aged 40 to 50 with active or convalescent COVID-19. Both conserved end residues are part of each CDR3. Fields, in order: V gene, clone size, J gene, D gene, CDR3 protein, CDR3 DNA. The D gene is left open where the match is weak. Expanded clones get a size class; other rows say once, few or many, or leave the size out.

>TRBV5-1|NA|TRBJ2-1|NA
CASSLYREFYNEQFF
TGCGCCAGCAGCCTGTACAGGGAATTCTACAATGAGCAGTTCTTC
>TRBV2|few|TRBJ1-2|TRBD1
CASMGDRGYYGYTF
TGTGCCAGCATGGGGGACAGGGGGTACTATGGCTACACCTTC
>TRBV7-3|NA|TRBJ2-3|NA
CASSLLSTDTQYF
TGTGCCAGCAGCCTCCTTAGCACAGATACGCAGTATTTT
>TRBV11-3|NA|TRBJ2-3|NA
CASSLGRREEDTQYF
TGTGCCAGCAGCCTGGGGCGCCGCGAGGAGGATACGCAGTATTTT
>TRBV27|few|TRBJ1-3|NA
CASRREAGNTIYF
TGTGCCAGCCGTCGGGAGGCCGGAAACACCATATATTTT
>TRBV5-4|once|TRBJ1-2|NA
CASSLQESYGYTF
TGTGCCAGCAGCTTACAGGAATCCTATGGCTACACCTTC
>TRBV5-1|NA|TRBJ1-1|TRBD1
CASSLDRATEAFF
TGCGCCAGCAGCTTAGACAGGGCTACTGAAGCTTTCTTT
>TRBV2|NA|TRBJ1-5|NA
CASNEGGNQPQHF
TGTGCCAGCAACGAGGGGGGGAATCAGCCCCAGCATTTT
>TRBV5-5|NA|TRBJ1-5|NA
CASSLDRGGYQPQHF
TGTGCCAGCAGCTTGGATAGGGGAGGGTATCAGCCCCAGCATTTT
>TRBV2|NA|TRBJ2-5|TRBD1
CASRADRVRTQYF
TGTGCCAGCAGGGCGGACAGGGTCAGGACCCAGTACTTC
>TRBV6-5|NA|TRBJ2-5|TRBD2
CASTRGGLSGETQYF
TGTGCCAGCACTCGGGGGGGGTTATCGGGTGAGACCCAGTACTTC
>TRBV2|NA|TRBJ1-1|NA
CASSPNEAFF
TGTGCCAGCAGTCCCAATGAAGCTTTCTTT
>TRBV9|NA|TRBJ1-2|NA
CASSRGSENYGYTF
TGTGCCAGCTCTAGAGGATCGGAGAACTATGGCTACACCTTC
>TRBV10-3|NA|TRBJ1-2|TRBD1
CAISGGDSKNYGYTF
TGTGCCATCAGTGGAGGGGACAGTAAGAACTATGGCTACACCTTC
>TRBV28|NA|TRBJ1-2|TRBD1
CASTTGILNYGYTF
TGTGCCAGTACGACAGGGATCTTGAACTATGGCTACACCTTC
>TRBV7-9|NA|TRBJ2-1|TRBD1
CASSPTGDNEQFF
TGTGCCAGCAGCCCGACAGGGGACAATGAGCAGTTCTTC
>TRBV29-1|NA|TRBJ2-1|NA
CSVERSLYNEQFF
TGCAGCGTTGAGCGGTCCCTTTACAATGAGCAGTTCTTC
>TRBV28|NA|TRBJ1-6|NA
CASSLAVDNSPLHF
TGTGCCAGCAGCTTGGCCGTGGATAATTCACCCCTCCACTTT
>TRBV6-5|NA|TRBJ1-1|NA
CASSYLSSLGAEAFF
TGTGCCAGCAGTTACTTAAGCAGCTTAGGAGCTGAAGCTTTCTTT
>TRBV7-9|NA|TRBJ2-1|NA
CASSSVRGTSYNEQFF
TGTGCCAGCAGCTCCGTCCGCGGGACTTCCTACAATGAGCAGTTCTTC
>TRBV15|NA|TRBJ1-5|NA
CATSSLQSGLQPQHF
TGTGCCACCAGCAGTCTACAGAGCGGGTTACAGCCCCAGCATTTT
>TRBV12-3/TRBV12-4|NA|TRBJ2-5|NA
CASSPTSKTQYF
TGTGCCAGCAGTCCCACTTCGAAGACCCAGTACTTC
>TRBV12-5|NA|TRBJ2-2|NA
CASGDGAGALSPNTGELFF
TGTGCTAGTGGGGATGGTGCGGGGGCGCTTAGCCCGAACACCGGGGAGCTGTTTTTT
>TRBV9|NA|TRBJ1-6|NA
CASSSGQTHGSPLHF
TGTGCCAGCAGCTCAGGACAGACACATGGTTCACCCCTCCACTTT
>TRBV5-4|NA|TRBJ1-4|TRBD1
CASSLATGGRSEKLFF
TGTGCCAGCAGCTTGGCAACAGGGGGGCGGAGTGAAAAACTGTTTTTT
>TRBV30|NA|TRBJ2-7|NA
CAWSILSGREQYF
TGTGCCTGGAGTATCTTAAGCGGCAGGGAGCAGTACTTC
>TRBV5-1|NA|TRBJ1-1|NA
CASSRSGSSGSTEAFF
TGCGCCAGCAGCCGGTCCGGATCCTCTGGGAGCACTGAAGCTTTCTTT
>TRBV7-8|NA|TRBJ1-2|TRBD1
CASSSVETGAAGNYGYTF
TGTGCCAGCAGCTCGGTAGAGACAGGGGCTGCGGGGAACTATGGCTACACCTTC
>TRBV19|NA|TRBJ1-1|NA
CASSIVQGNTEAFF
TGTGCCAGTAGTATAGTTCAGGGGAACACTGAAGCTTTCTTT
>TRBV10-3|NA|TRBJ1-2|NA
CAISDMAQGRGYGYTF
TGTGCCATCAGTGACATGGCCCAGGGCAGGGGTTATGGCTACACCTTC
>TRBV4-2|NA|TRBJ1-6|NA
CASSPFTGDHSPLHF
TGTGCCAGCAGTCCATTCACAGGAGACCATTCACCCCTCCACTTT
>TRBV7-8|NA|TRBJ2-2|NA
CASGEQGRGNTGELFF
TGTGCCAGCGGGGAACAGGGTCGGGGGAACACCGGGGAGCTGTTTTTT
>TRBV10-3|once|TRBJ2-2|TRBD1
CAISPDSQGVNTGELFF
TGTGCCATCAGCCCCGATTCACAGGGGGTGAACACCGGGGAGCTGTTTTTT
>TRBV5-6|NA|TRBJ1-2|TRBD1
CASRRQGANGYTF
TGTGCCAGCAGACGACAGGGGGCGAATGGCTACACCTTC
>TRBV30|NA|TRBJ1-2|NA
CAWSADRFYGYTF
TGTGCCTGGAGTGCCGACAGATTCTATGGCTACACCTTC